This T cell receptor beta chain derives from a study of blood T cell repertoires in COVID-19. Study summary: Sample material is recorded as cDNA or gDNA derived from T cells, B-cell-depleted T cells, or PBMCs.

This clone was observed a few times. Study processing details: It was from reference gene primer amplification that nucleated cell counts were estimated. Profiled with immunoSEQ multiplex PCR; TCRdb holds only in-frame clones, not every one. V and J calls and clone size are as listed in that table; D and trimming were resolved from the DNA. The table shows around 160,000 clones, with over 75% occurring only once. Adults between roughly 18 and 90 years of age took part from about two dozen US areas. Participant reports of clinical history set cohort assignment. The V end lost 2 bases, the J end lost 6 bases, and 11 bases lay between the germline ends. The germline V gene has CDR1 MRHNA and CDR2 SNTAGT. The CDR3 runs 14 residues.

The chain links TRBV6-4 to TRBJ1-5; D gene ambiguous. This sequence originates from a woman younger than 45 with acute COVID-19. The source material was PBMCs or T cells enriched from blood (not recorded which). This chain's CDR3 is CASSDPSRSQPQHF. In nucleotides, the CDR3 is TGTGCCAGCAGTGACCCCTCCAGATCTCAGCCCCAGCATTTT.